These T cell receptor beta chains were read from a single sample in a study of T-cell memory formation after mild COVID-19. TCRdb passed the 5' RACE reads through MiXCR, listing each CDR3 protein once. The sample includes 300,000 to 400,000 distinct CDR3 sequences, 28% seen only once; the top ten take roughly 14%. Sequencing input: PBMCs or a T cell subset sorted from them (not recorded which). The source is an adult woman who had mild COVID-19 (a few samples of this study predate the infection). Cell type and time point are not known. The CDR3 runs from the conserved cysteine through the conserved F or W. A D gene is named only where the DNA matches it firmly. Some rows mark clone size as missing; the rest say once, few, many or name a class of expanded clone.

d_call,v_call,j_call,clone_size,cdr3_aa,cdr3_nt
-,TRBV7-6,TRBJ2-3,-,CASSWGPGTQYF,TGTGCCAGCAGCTGGGGCCCTGGGACGCAGTATTTT
-,TRBV5-1,TRBJ2-5,-,CASSSDPWVETQYF,TGCGCCAGCAGCTCGGACCCATGGGTGGAGACCCAGTACTTC
-,TRBV25-1,TRBJ1-1,-,CASSEQRLTEAFF,TGTGCCAGCAGTGAACAGCGGCTCACTGAAGCTTTCTTT
-,TRBV20-1,TRBJ1-2,-,CSASLKGDHGYTF,TGCAGTGCTAGTCTTAAGGGGGACCATGGCTACACCTTC
-,TRBV24-1,TRBJ2-1,few,CATSDLPRGTGEQFF,TGTGCCACCAGTGATTTGCCCAGGGGCACGGGTGAGCAGTTCTTC
-,TRBV13,TRBJ2-3,-,CASRPPTDTQYF,TGTGCCAGCAGACCTCCAACAGATACGCAGTATTTT
-,TRBV29-1,TRBJ2-2,-,CSVGSTNTGELFF,TGCAGCGTGGGAAGTACGAACACCGGGGAGCTGTTTTTT
TRBD1,TRBV7-9,TRBJ2-2,-,CASSSPGQVTGELFF,TGTGCCAGCAGCTCACCGGGACAGGTCACCGGGGAGCTGTTTTTT
TRBD1,TRBV7-8,TRBJ1-2,few,CASSLVPPGTGGVGGYTF,TGTGCCAGCAGCTTAGTGCCGCCTGGGACAGGGGGCGTGGGGGGCTACACCTTC
TRBD2,TRBV7-9,TRBJ2-3,few,CASSIAGGFTDTQYF,TGTGCCAGCAGCATAGCGGGGGGCTTCACAGATACGCAGTATTTT
-,TRBV19,TRBJ1-1,few,CASSAYGGLGGTEAFF,TGTGCCAGTAGTGCCTACGGAGGCCTGGGGGGCACTGAAGCTTTCTTT
TRBD2,TRBV27,TRBJ2-5,-,CASSLWPGGGQETQYF,TGTGCCAGCAGTTTATGGCCGGGAGGGGGCCAAGAGACCCAGTACTTC
-,TRBV7-8,TRBJ2-3,few,CASSLNSDTQYF,TGTGCCAGCAGCTTAAACTCAGATACGCAGTATTTT
-,TRBV7-9,TRBJ2-3,few,CASSPHPDTQYF,TGTGCCAGCAGCCCCCACCCAGATACGCAGTATTTT
-,TRBV7-6,TRBJ2-3,-,CASSLALYTDTQYF,TGTGCCAGCAGCTTAGCTCTTTACACAGATACGCAGTATTTT
TRBD2,TRBV5-6,TRBJ2-3,few,CASSSLAGSLGTQYF,TGTGCCAGCAGCTCGCTAGCGGGGAGTCTTGGTACGCAGTATTTT
-,TRBV12-3/TRBV12-4,TRBJ2-3,-,CASSLEVTGASTDTQYF,TGTGCCAGCAGTTTAGAGGTGACGGGGGCTAGCACAGATACGCAGTATTTT
TRBD1,TRBV11-3,TRBJ1-1,few,CASSSPGQGTTEAFF,TGTGCCAGCAGCTCGCCGGGACAGGGGACCACTGAAGCTTTCTTT
-,TRBV18,TRBJ2-7,-,CASSSAAAQGSYEQYF,TGTGCCAGCTCATCTGCCGCGGCGCAGGGGAGCTACGAGCAGTACTTC
-,TRBV9,TRBJ2-1,-,CASSVVDFGDEQFF,TGTGCCAGCAGCGTAGTAGACTTCGGGGATGAGCAGTTCTTC
-,TRBV7-8,TRBJ1-1,-,CASSPGTIGMNTEAFF,TGTGCCAGCAGCCCCGGGACGATCGGAATGAACACTGAAGCTTTCTTT
-,TRBV7-2,TRBJ1-5,-,CASSLPPQPQHF,TGTGCCAGCAGCTTACCCCCGCAGCCCCAGCATTTT
TRBD1,TRBV6-6,TRBJ2-7,-,CASSYTGTGKYEQYF,TGTGCCAGCAGTTACACAGGGACAGGGAAATACGAGCAGTACTTC
-,TRBV12-3/TRBV12-4,TRBJ2-3,-,CASSLLGGPDTQYF,TGTGCCAGCAGCCTCCTGGGGGGGCCAGATACGCAGTATTTT
-,TRBV6-5,TRBJ1-5,-,CASSYSRLSNQPQHF,TGTGCCAGCAGTTACTCGAGACTTAGCAATCAGCCCCAGCATTTT
TRBD2,TRBV5-1,TRBJ2-5,-,CASSQSGGLLKETQYF,TGCGCCAGCAGCCAAAGCGGGGGGCTATTAAAAGAGACCCAGTACTTC
-,TRBV12-3/TRBV12-4,TRBJ1-5,few,CASSLGQNQPQHF,TGTGCCAGCAGTTTAGGGCAGAATCAGCCCCAGCATTTT
-,TRBV10-3,TRBJ2-2,few,CAISEGGANTGELFF,TGTGCCATCAGTGAAGGGGGGGCGAACACCGGGGAGCTGTTTTTT
TRBD1,TRBV18,TRBJ1-4,-,CASSPRQGSTNEKLFF,TGTGCCAGCTCACCTAGACAGGGCTCAACTAATGAAAAACTGTTTTTT
-,TRBV12-3/TRBV12-4,TRBJ2-1,-,CASSHGGNEQFF,TGTGCCAGCAGTCACGGTGGCAATGAGCAGTTCTTC
-,TRBV10-3,TRBJ2-3,-,CAIRRGAPDTQYF,TGTGCCATCAGACGAGGGGCCCCAGATACGCAGTATTTT
TRBD2,TRBV7-9,TRBJ2-1,few,CASTPRLAGSRYNEQFF,TGTGCCAGCACCCCCCGATTAGCGGGGAGCCGATACAATGAGCAGTTCTTC
TRBD2,TRBV10-3,TRBJ2-7,once,CAISEGTSGTLPYEQYF,TGTGCCATCAGTGAGGGGACTAGCGGGACCTTACCCTACGAGCAGTACTTC